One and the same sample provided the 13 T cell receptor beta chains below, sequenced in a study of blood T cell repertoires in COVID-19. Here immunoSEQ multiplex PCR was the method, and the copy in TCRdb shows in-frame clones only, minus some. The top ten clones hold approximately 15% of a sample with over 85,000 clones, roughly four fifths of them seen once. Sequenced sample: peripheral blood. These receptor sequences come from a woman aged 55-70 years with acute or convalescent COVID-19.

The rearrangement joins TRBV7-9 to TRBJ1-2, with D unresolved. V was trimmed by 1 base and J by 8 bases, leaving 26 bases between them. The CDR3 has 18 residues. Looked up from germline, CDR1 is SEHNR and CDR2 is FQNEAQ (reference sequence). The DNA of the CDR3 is TGTGCCAGCAGCTTAGTCCCACTGGGCCCTCAATCAAAGGTCGGCTACACCTTC. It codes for CASSLVPLGPQSKVGYTF.

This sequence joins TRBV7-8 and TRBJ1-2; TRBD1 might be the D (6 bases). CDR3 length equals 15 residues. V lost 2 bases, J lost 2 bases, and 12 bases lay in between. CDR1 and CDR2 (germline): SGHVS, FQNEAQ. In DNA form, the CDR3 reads TGTGCCAGCAGCTTAACCCTGGACAGAAACTATGGCTACACCTTC. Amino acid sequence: CASSLTLDRNYGYTF. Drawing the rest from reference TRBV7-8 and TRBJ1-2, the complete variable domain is GAGVSQSPRYKVAKRGQDVALRCDPISGHVSLFWYQQALGQGPEFLTYFQNEAQLDKSGLPSDRFFAERPEGSVSTLKIQRTQQEDSAVYLCASSLTLDRNYGYTFGSGTRLTVV.

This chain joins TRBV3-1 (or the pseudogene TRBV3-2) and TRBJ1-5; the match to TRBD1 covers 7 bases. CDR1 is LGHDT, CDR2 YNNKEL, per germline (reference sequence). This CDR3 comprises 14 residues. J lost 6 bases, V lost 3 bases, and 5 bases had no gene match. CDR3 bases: TGTGCCAGCAGCCAGAGGGGGCATGGTCAGCCCCAGCATTTT. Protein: CASSQRGHGQPQHF.

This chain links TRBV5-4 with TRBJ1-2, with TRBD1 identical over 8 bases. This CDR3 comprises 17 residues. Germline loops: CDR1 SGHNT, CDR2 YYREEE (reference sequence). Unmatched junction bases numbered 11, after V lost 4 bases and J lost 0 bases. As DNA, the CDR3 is TGTGCCAGCAGCCCCGGACAGGGCAGATTCACTAACTATGGCTACACCTTC. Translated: CASSPGQGRFTNYGYTF. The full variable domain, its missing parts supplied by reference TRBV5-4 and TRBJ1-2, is ETGVTQSPTHLIKTRGQQVTLRCSSQSGHNTVSWYQQALGQGPQFIFQYYREEENGRGNFPPRFSGLQFPNYSSELNVNALELDDSALYLCASSPGQGRFTNYGYTFGSGTRLTVV.

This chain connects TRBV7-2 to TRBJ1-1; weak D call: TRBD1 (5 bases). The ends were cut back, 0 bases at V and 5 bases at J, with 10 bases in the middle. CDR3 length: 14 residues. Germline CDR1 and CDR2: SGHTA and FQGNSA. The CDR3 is CASSLAAGLTEAFF. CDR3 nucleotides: TGTGCCAGCAGCTTAGCCGCAGGGCTGACTGAAGCTTTCTTT. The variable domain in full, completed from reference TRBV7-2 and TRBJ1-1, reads GAGVSQSPSNKVTEKGKDVELRCDPISGHTALYWYRQSLGQGLEFLIYFQGNSAPDKSGLPSDRFSAERTGGSVSTLTIQRTQQEDSAVYLCASSLAAGLTEAFFGQGTRLTVV.

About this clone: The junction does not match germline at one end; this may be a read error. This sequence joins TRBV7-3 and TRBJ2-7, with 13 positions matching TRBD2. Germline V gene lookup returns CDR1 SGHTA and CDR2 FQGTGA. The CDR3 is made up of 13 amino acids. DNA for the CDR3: TGTGCCAGCAGCCTGACTAGCGGGGGGCCGGGGCACTTC. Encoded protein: CASSLTSGGPGHF.

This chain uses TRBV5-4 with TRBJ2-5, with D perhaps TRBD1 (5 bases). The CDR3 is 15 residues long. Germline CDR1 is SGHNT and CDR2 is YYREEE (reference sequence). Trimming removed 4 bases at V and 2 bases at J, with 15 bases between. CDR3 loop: CASSRTAPGQETQYF. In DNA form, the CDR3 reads TGTGCCAGCAGCCGGACGGCTCCAGGGCAAGAGACCCAGTACTTC.

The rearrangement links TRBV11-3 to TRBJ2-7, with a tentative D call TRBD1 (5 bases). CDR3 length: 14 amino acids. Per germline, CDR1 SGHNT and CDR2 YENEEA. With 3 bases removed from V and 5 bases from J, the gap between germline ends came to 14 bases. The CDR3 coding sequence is TGTGCCAGCAGCTTTGGCCTCCAGGGTCACGAGCAGTACTTC. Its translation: CASSFGLQGHEQYF.

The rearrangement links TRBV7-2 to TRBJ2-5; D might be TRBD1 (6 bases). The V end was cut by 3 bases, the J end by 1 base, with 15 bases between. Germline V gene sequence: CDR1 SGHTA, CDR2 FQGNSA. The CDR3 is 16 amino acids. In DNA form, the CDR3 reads TGTGCCAGCAGCTTTCGACAGGCGAGGGTCCAAGAGACCCAGTACTTC. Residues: CASSFRQARVQETQYF.

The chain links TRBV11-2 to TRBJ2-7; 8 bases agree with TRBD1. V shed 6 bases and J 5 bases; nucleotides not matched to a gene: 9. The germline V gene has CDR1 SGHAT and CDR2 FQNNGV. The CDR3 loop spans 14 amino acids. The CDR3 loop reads CASRPGGKWHEQYF. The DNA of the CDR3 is TGTGCCAGCAGGCCAGGGGGCAAATGGCACGAGCAGTACTTC.

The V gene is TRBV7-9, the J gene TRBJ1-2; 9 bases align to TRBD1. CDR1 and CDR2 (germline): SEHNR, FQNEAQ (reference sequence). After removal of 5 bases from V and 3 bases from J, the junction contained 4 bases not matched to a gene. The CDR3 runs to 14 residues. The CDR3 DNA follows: TGTGCCAGCAGCCCGACAGGGGGGGACTATGGCTACACCTTC. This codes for CASSPTGGDYGYTF.

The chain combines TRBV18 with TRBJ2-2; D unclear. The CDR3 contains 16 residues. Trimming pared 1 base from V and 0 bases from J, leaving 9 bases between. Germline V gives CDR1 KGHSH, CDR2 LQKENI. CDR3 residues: CASSPLGGSNTGELFF. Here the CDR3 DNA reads TGTGCCAGCTCACCACTAGGCGGATCGAACACCGGGGAGCTGTTTTTT.

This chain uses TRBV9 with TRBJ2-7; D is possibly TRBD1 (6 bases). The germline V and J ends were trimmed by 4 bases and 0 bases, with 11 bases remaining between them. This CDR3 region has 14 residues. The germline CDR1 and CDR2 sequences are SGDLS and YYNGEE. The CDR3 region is CASSTRDTSYEQYF. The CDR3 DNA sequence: TGTGCCAGCAGCACCCGGGACACCTCCTACGAGCAGTACTTC.